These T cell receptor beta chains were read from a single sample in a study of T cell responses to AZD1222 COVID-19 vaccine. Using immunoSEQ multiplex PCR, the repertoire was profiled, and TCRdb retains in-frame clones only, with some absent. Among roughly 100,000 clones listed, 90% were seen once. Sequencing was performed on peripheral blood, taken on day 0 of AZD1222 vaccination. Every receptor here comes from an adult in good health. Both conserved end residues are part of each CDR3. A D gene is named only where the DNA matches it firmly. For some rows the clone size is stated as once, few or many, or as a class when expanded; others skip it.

cdr3_nt: TGCGCCACCTGCGGGGGGGGTCAAGAGACCCAGTACTTC; cdr3_aa: CATCGGGQETQYF; v_call: TRBV10-1; j_call: TRBJ2-5; d_call: TRBD2; clone_size: few
cdr3_nt: TGTGCCAGTAGCCCGAGGGTCGGTGAGCAGTTCTTC; cdr3_aa: CASSPRVGEQFF; v_call: TRBV19; j_call: TRBJ2-1; d_call: -; clone_size: -
cdr3_nt: TGTGCCAGCAGCGTTACTAGCGGGGGACAAGAGACCCAGTACTTC; cdr3_aa: CASSVTSGGQETQYF; v_call: TRBV6-4; j_call: TRBJ2-5; d_call: TRBD2; clone_size: few
cdr3_nt: TGTGCCAGCAGTTCTGGGGGCTGGAATGGCTACACCTTC; cdr3_aa: CASSSGGWNGYTF; v_call: TRBV5-6; j_call: TRBJ1-2; d_call: -; clone_size: -
cdr3_nt: TGTGCCAGCAGCTTTGAGATCGCCTCCTCGAGTAGGGTCTTC; cdr3_aa: CASSFEIASSSRVF; v_call: TRBV7-8; j_call: TRBJ2-1; d_call: -; clone_size: -
cdr3_nt: TGTGCCACCAGCAGGAACCTAGCGGGGTCAACTCCCTACGAGCAGTACTTC; cdr3_aa: CATSRNLAGSTPYEQYF; v_call: TRBV15; j_call: TRBJ2-7; d_call: TRBD2; clone_size: -
cdr3_nt: TGTGCCAGTAGTGCCGGGACAGGGGAATACGAGCAGTACTTC; cdr3_aa: CASSAGTGEYEQYF; v_call: TRBV19; j_call: TRBJ2-7; d_call: TRBD1; clone_size: -
cdr3_nt: TGTGCCAGCAGTTACGGACAGGGAGGTCAGCCCCAGCATTTT; cdr3_aa: CASSYGQGGQPQHF; v_call: TRBV6-6; j_call: TRBJ1-5; d_call: TRBD1; clone_size: once
cdr3_nt: TGTGCCAGCAGCTTAGCAGCAACCGGGGAGCTGTTTTTT; cdr3_aa: CASSLAATGELFF; v_call: TRBV7-9; j_call: TRBJ2-2; d_call: -; clone_size: -
cdr3_nt: TGTGCCAGTAGCCCGTACAGGGGTAGCAATCAGCCCCAGCATTTT; cdr3_aa: CASSPYRGSNQPQHF; v_call: TRBV19; j_call: TRBJ1-5; d_call: TRBD1; clone_size: -
cdr3_nt: TGTGCCAGCAGTGAAGCGCTAGGGGTGTCCTACGAGCAGTACTTC; cdr3_aa: CASSEALGVSYEQYF; v_call: TRBV2; j_call: TRBJ2-7; d_call: -; clone_size: -
cdr3_nt: TGTGCCAGCAGTGAGGGACAGGGGAGGTATCAGCCCCAGCATTTT; cdr3_aa: CASSEGQGRYQPQHF; v_call: TRBV2; j_call: TRBJ1-5; d_call: TRBD1; clone_size: -
cdr3_nt: TGTGCCAGCAGACCCGGGACAGTAAGCAATCAGCCCCAGCATTTT; cdr3_aa: CASRPGTVSNQPQHF; v_call: TRBV27; j_call: TRBJ1-5; d_call: TRBD1; clone_size: once
cdr3_nt: TGTGCCAGCAGTGCCCAACCGGGACAGGGGACTAATTCACCCCTCCACTTT; cdr3_aa: CASSAQPGQGTNSPLHF; v_call: TRBV7-2; j_call: TRBJ1-6; d_call: TRBD1; clone_size: -
cdr3_nt: TGTGCCACCAGCGAGGCCTCAGGCTATGGCTACACCTTC; cdr3_aa: CATSEASGYGYTF; v_call: TRBV15; j_call: TRBJ1-2; d_call: -; clone_size: -
cdr3_nt: TGTGCCAGTAGTTTGGGGACAGCTGGAAACACCATATATTTT; cdr3_aa: CASSLGTAGNTIYF; v_call: TRBV19; j_call: TRBJ1-3; d_call: TRBD1; clone_size: -
cdr3_nt: TGTGCCAGCAGCCAAGTAACCGGGTATGAGAGCTACACCTTC; cdr3_aa: CASSQVTGYESYTF; v_call: TRBV3-1/TRBV3-2; j_call: TRBJ1-2; d_call: -; clone_size: -
cdr3_nt: TGTGCCAGCAGCGCCTACGGACAGGCCACTGAAGCTTTCTTT; cdr3_aa: CASSAYGQATEAFF; v_call: TRBV9; j_call: TRBJ1-1; d_call: TRBD1; clone_size: once
cdr3_nt: TGTGCCAGCAGGGGGGACCCGGTCGACAATGAGCAGTTCTTC; cdr3_aa: CASRGDPVDNEQFF; v_call: TRBV7-9; j_call: TRBJ2-1; d_call: -; clone_size: -
cdr3_nt: TGTGCCAGCAGTTTACAGGGCAGTTCTGGAAACACCATATATTTT; cdr3_aa: CASSLQGSSGNTIYF; v_call: TRBV28; j_call: TRBJ1-3; d_call: -; clone_size: -
cdr3_nt: TGCGCCAGCAGCCAAGTCTTTCGGGGCTCCTCCTACGAGCAGTACTTC; cdr3_aa: CASSQVFRGSSYEQYF; v_call: TRBV4-1; j_call: TRBJ2-7; d_call: -; clone_size: -
cdr3_nt: TGTGCCAGCAGCTTCGGACAGGGCGTGGGCTACACCTTC; cdr3_aa: CASSFGQGVGYTF; v_call: TRBV7-2; j_call: TRBJ1-2; d_call: TRBD1; clone_size: -
cdr3_nt: TGTGCCAGCAGTTACTCGAGGGGGGCTGGGGAAAAACTGTTTTTT; cdr3_aa: CASSYSRGAGEKLFF; v_call: TRBV6-5; j_call: TRBJ1-4; d_call: -; clone_size: -
cdr3_nt: TGTGCCAGCAGCCAATGGGACAGGGACACAGATACGCAGTATTTT; cdr3_aa: CASSQWDRDTDTQYF; v_call: TRBV3-1/TRBV3-2; j_call: TRBJ2-3; d_call: TRBD1; clone_size: -
cdr3_nt: TGCGCCAGCAGGTACCTAGCTCACCCCTACAATGAGCAGTTCTTC; cdr3_aa: CASRYLAHPYNEQFF; v_call: TRBV10-2; j_call: TRBJ2-1; d_call: -; clone_size: -
cdr3_nt: TGTGCCACCGGGGGACCGTACAATGAGCAGTTCTTC; cdr3_aa: CATGGPYNEQFF; v_call: TRBV27; j_call: TRBJ2-1; d_call: -; clone_size: once
cdr3_nt: TGTGCCAGCAGTGGACAGGGCCAGCCCCGTTCACCCCTCCACTTT; cdr3_aa: CASSGQGQPRSPLHF; v_call: TRBV7-8; j_call: TRBJ1-6; d_call: TRBD1; clone_size: -
cdr3_nt: TGTGCCAGCAGTTCGGGACAGTCCCAAGAGACCCAGTACTTC; cdr3_aa: CASSSGQSQETQYF; v_call: TRBV28; j_call: TRBJ2-5; d_call: TRBD1; clone_size: -
cdr3_nt: TGTGCCAGCAGCTTTCGATTGGGCGGGGCTGGAGCTAATGAAAAACTGTTTTTT; cdr3_aa: CASSFRLGGAGANEKLFF; v_call: TRBV5-6; j_call: TRBJ1-4; d_call: -; clone_size: -
cdr3_nt: TGTGCCAGCAGTTTAAGTGGGGGGCCCAATGAAAAACTGTTTTTT; cdr3_aa: CASSLSGGPNEKLFF; v_call: TRBV27; j_call: TRBJ1-4; d_call: -; clone_size: -
cdr3_nt: TGTGCCAGCAACCCTGTCGAGACCCCCTGGGATGCTTTCTTT; cdr3_aa: CASNPVETPWDAFF; v_call: TRBV7-9; j_call: TRBJ1-1; d_call: -; clone_size: -
cdr3_nt: TGTGCCAGCAGTGACGCGGCGGGGGGCAGCACCGGGGAGCTGTTTTTT; cdr3_aa: CASSDAAGGSTGELFF; v_call: TRBV6-4; j_call: TRBJ2-2; d_call: TRBD2; clone_size: few
cdr3_nt: TGTGCCAGTAGTCCTAGACAGGGCGGCTACACCTTC; cdr3_aa: CASSPRQGGYTF; v_call: TRBV19; j_call: TRBJ1-2; d_call: TRBD1; clone_size: few
cdr3_nt: TGTGCCAGCAGCCAAGAGAGATCGGGGACAGGGCACGAGCAGTACTTC; cdr3_aa: CASSQERSGTGHEQYF; v_call: TRBV4-2; j_call: TRBJ2-7; d_call: TRBD1; clone_size: -
cdr3_nt: TGCAGCGGGGACAGGGGGCTTGGCTACACCTTC; cdr3_aa: CSGDRGLGYTF; v_call: TRBV29-1; j_call: TRBJ1-2; d_call: TRBD1; clone_size: -
cdr3_nt: TGTGCCAGCAGTCCCGGACGGTCAACTAATGAAAAACTGTTTTTT; cdr3_aa: CASSPGRSTNEKLFF; v_call: TRBV28; j_call: TRBJ1-4; d_call: -; clone_size: -
cdr3_nt: TGTGCCAGCAGCGCGATGAGGGTTTACGAGCAGTACTTC; cdr3_aa: CASSAMRVYEQYF; v_call: TRBV7-9; j_call: TRBJ2-7; d_call: -; clone_size: once
cdr3_nt: TGCAGTGCTAGAGTTGGGGGGGAGCAGTTCTTC; cdr3_aa: CSARVGGEQFF; v_call: TRBV20-1; j_call: TRBJ2-1; d_call: -; clone_size: -
cdr3_nt: TGTGCCAGCAGTACCCCTAGGACCACCTACAATGAGCAGTTCTTC; cdr3_aa: CASSTPRTTYNEQFF; v_call: TRBV27; j_call: TRBJ2-1; d_call: -; clone_size: -
cdr3_nt: TGTGCCATCGGAAGACAGGGTTCTTACAATGAGCAGTTCTTC; cdr3_aa: CAIGRQGSYNEQFF; v_call: TRBV10-3; j_call: TRBJ2-1; d_call: TRBD1; clone_size: -
cdr3_nt: TGTGCCAGCAGCCGGGACAGGGGAACTTACGAGCAGTACTTC; cdr3_aa: CASSRDRGTYEQYF; v_call: TRBV7-3; j_call: TRBJ2-7; d_call: TRBD1; clone_size: -
cdr3_nt: TGTGCCAGCACACACAACAGCGGACAGGGGGAAGAGACCCAGTACTTC; cdr3_aa: CASTHNSGQGEETQYF; v_call: TRBV11-2; j_call: TRBJ2-5; d_call: TRBD1; clone_size: -
cdr3_nt: TGTGCCAGCAGGAGCGAATTGGATTGGACATTCCATAACTATGGCTACACCTTC; cdr3_aa: CASRSELDWTFHNYGYTF; v_call: TRBV2; j_call: TRBJ1-2; d_call: -; clone_size: -
cdr3_nt: TGTGCCAGCAGCTGGGACGGGGGACTAAACACAGATACGCAGTATTTT; cdr3_aa: CASSWDGGLNTDTQYF; v_call: TRBV7-9; j_call: TRBJ2-3; d_call: TRBD2; clone_size: -
cdr3_nt: TGTGCCAGCAGTTCTCCTACTCAGCCCCAGCATTTT; cdr3_aa: CASSSPTQPQHF; v_call: TRBV28; j_call: TRBJ1-5; d_call: -; clone_size: -
cdr3_nt: TGTGCCAGCAGTTATGAGGCAGGGACCGGGGAGCTGTTTTTT; cdr3_aa: CASSYEAGTGELFF; v_call: TRBV2; j_call: TRBJ2-2; d_call: -; clone_size: -
cdr3_nt: TGTGCCAGCTCACCTAACCTCCGGGCGATGGTTAACATTCAGTACTTC; cdr3_aa: CASSPNLRAMVNIQYF; v_call: TRBV18; j_call: TRBJ2-4; d_call: -; clone_size: -
cdr3_nt: TGTGCCAGCAGCGTAGGTCGGGACGTATATGGCTACACCTTC; cdr3_aa: CASSVGRDVYGYTF; v_call: TRBV9; j_call: TRBJ1-2; d_call: -; clone_size: -
cdr3_nt: TGTGCCAGCTCACCAACGTCAGGGGACACTGAAGCTTTCTTT; cdr3_aa: CASSPTSGDTEAFF; v_call: TRBV18; j_call: TRBJ1-1; d_call: -; clone_size: -
cdr3_nt: TGCGCCAGCAGCCAAGGACAAAATAATTCACCCCTCCACTTT; cdr3_aa: CASSQGQNNSPLHF; v_call: TRBV4-1; j_call: TRBJ1-6; d_call: -; clone_size: -
cdr3_nt: TGTGCCAGTAGACTAGCGGGGGGGACCGGGGAGCTGTTTTTT; cdr3_aa: CASRLAGGTGELFF; v_call: TRBV19; j_call: TRBJ2-2; d_call: TRBD2; clone_size: -
cdr3_nt: TGCGCCAGCAGCCATGAAGCCGAGACAGGGTTAGGAGCTTTCTTT; cdr3_aa: CASSHEAETGLGAFF; v_call: TRBV4-1; j_call: TRBJ1-1; d_call: TRBD1; clone_size: -
cdr3_nt: TGTGCCAGCAGCAGGACTTCATTTGGGAAGCTGTTTTTT; cdr3_aa: CASSRTSFGKLFF; v_call: TRBV7-2; j_call: TRBJ2-2; d_call: -; clone_size: -
cdr3_nt: TGTGCCGCGCGGGCTAGCGGGGGGTTAGAAGAGACCCAGTACTTC; cdr3_aa: CAARASGGLEETQYF; v_call: TRBV2; j_call: TRBJ2-5; d_call: TRBD2; clone_size: -
cdr3_nt: TGTGCCAGCAGTGAGGCCCTTTTAATTCGGGGAAACACCATATATTTT; cdr3_aa: CASSEALLIRGNTIYF; v_call: TRBV2; j_call: TRBJ1-3; d_call: -; clone_size: -
cdr3_nt: TGTGCCAGCAGCAGGCCCACCCAGGGGGAGATAGATACGCAGTATTTT; cdr3_aa: CASSRPTQGEIDTQYF; v_call: TRBV5-6; j_call: TRBJ2-3; d_call: TRBD1; clone_size: -